Each of the 32 T cell receptor beta chains below was sequenced from the same sample in a study of beta chain features in type 1 diabetes. The whole isolated RNA underwent reverse transcription, so sequencing captured expressed TCRB transcripts. Repertoires were generated with immunoSEQ multiplex PCR, while TCRdb's copy carries only in-frame clones and drops some. The sample lists over 65,000 clones, roughly a third occurring once. Sequencing was carried out using stem cell memory CD4+ T cells from blood. The receptor source for this set is a woman aged 18-29 years in good health.

The chain combines TRBV10-3 with TRBJ2-7, with 14 bases that match TRBD2. Germline CDR1 is ENHRY and CDR2 is SYGVKD. The CDR3 spans 16 residues. V lost 4 bases, J lost 4 bases, and 6 bases stayed unmatched. The CDR3 region has the DNA TGTGCCATCAGTGGACTAGCGGGAGGGCCCGGTTACGAGCAGTACTTC. Translation gives CAISGLAGGPGYEQYF.

The CDR3 DNA follows: TGCGCCAGCAGCTTGGAGGGGGTCCTTGGAAAAAAACTGTTTTTT. Translated: CASSLEGVLGKKLFF. This chain links TRBV5-1 with TRBJ1-4, with D perhaps matching TRBD1 (6 bases). Trimming removed 0 bases from V and 9 bases from J, with 15 bases in between. CDR1 is SGHRS, CDR2 YFSETQ, per germline. The CDR3 covers 15 residues.

This clone was detected only a few times. The genes are TRBV4-3 and TRBJ1-1; no definite D call. The V gene's germline CDR1 is LGHNA and CDR2 YSLEER. V was shortened by 3 bases and J by 7 bases, with 9 bases between the two germline ends. There are 12 residues in the CDR3. This CDR3 reads CASSQTPGEAFF. The CDR3 nucleotides read TGCGCCAGCAGCCAGACACCCGGTGAAGCTTTCTTT.

The rearrangement links TRBV12-5 to TRBJ1-1; no clear D. Per germline, CDR1 LGHNT and CDR2 FRNRAP. The CDR3 consists of 20 residues. Trimming left V 0 bases short and J 1 base short, with 24 bases between. Here the CDR3 reads CASGLVRRGGVLPSNTEAFF. CDR3 nucleotide sequence: TGTGCTAGTGGTTTGGTAAGGCGAGGCGGGGTCCTTCCATCGAACACTGAAGCTTTCTTT.

The chain joins TRBV25-1 to TRBJ2-2, with 12 bases matching TRBD1. Germline CDR1 reads MGHDK; CDR2 reads SYGVNS. The CDR3 consists of 14 residues. V dropped 6 bases and J dropped 7; count of bases not matched to a gene: 3. The CDR3 DNA is TGTGCCAGCAGAGGGACAGGGGGCTTCGGGGAGCTGTTTTTT. Translation: CASRGTGGFGELFF.

The DNA for the CDR3 is TGTGCCAGTAGCCGGACAGTGGTGGCTAATGAAAAACTGTTTTTT. It yields the protein CASSRTVVANEKLFF. V usage is TRBV19 and J usage is TRBJ1-4, with D tentatively TRBD1 (6 bases). The CDR3 totals 15 residues. Trimming pared 6 bases from V and 3 bases from J, leaving 14 bases between. Germline CDR1 is LNHDA and CDR2 is SQIVND (reference sequence).

This chain uses TRBV19 with TRBJ2-7, with 8 bases matching TRBD2. V was pared by 4 bases and J by 2 bases, with 10 bases of the junction left unmatched. The CDR3 covers 16 residues. Per the germline V gene, CDR1 is LNHDA and CDR2 is SQIVND (reference sequence). CDR3 in DNA: TGTGCCAGTAGTAGAATCCCAAGCGGGGGCGCCTACGAGCAGTACTTC. Protein product: CASSRIPSGGAYEQYF.

This clone was found a few times. The V and J genes are TRBV4-3 and TRBJ2-3; D might be TRBD1 (5 bases). Trimming stripped 4 bases from V and 0 bases from J, with 11 bases between. CDR3 length equals 15 residues. CDR1 is LGHNA, CDR2 YSLEER, per germline. The CDR3 protein is CASSRYRSSTDTQYF. In DNA, the CDR3 is TGCGCCAGCAGCCGCTACAGGTCTAGCACAGATACGCAGTATTTT.

This clone was recorded once. V is TRBV5-1 and J is TRBJ2-6; weak D call: TRBD1 (5 bases). Trimming pared 6 bases from V and 4 bases from J, leaving 11 bases between. Looked up from germline, CDR1 is SGHRS and CDR2 is YFSETQ. The CDR3 loop spans 14 amino acids. CDR3 in DNA: TGCGCCAGCAATCAGGGTAACGGGGCCAACGTCCTGACTTTC. It is translated as CASNQGNGANVLTF.

J is TRBJ1-1 and V is TRBV27, with 7 positions matching TRBD1. V gave up 5 bases and J gave up 3 bases; unmatched junction bases: 12. The CDR3 contains 16 residues. Germline V gene lookup returns CDR1 MNHEY and CDR2 SMNVEV (reference sequence). The CDR3 region is CASSRTGSTGDTEAFF. For the CDR3, the DNA is TGTGCCAGCAGTAGAACCGGATCTACAGGGGACACTGAAGCTTTCTTT.

This clone was seen a few times. This chain connects TRBV7-9 to TRBJ1-1; 9 bases align to TRBD1. Trimming took 7 bases from V and 2 from J; bases not matched to a gene: 5. Germline V gene sequence: CDR1 SEHNR, CDR2 FQNEAQ (reference sequence). The CDR3 length is 14 residues. CDR3 protein: CASIRTGANTEAFF. The CDR3 nucleotides are TGTGCCAGCATCAGGACAGGGGCCAACACTGAAGCTTTCTTT.

This rearrangement joins TRBV19 to TRBJ2-3; 7 nucleotides agree with TRBD1. The CDR3 has 16 amino acids. Looked up from germline, CDR1 is LNHDA and CDR2 is SQIVND (reference sequence). J was trimmed by 5 bases and V by 7 bases; bases with no gene match: 15. CDR3 residues: CASTRTGNNRGDTQYF. CDR3 DNA: TGTGCCAGTACTAGGACAGGAAATAATCGGGGAGATACGCAGTATTTT.

V is TRBV7-6 and J is TRBJ1-1; tentatively, D is TRBD1 (6 bases). The V gene's germline CDR1 is SGHVS and CDR2 FNYEAQ. CDR3 length equals 14 residues. V dropped 1 base and J dropped 4 bases, with 10 bases sitting between them. The CDR3 loop reads CASSLEGGSTEAFF. CDR3 coding DNA: TGTGCCAGCAGCTTAGAAGGGGGAAGCACTGAAGCTTTCTTT.

The chain links TRBV18 to TRBJ2-2; TRBD1 agrees at 7 bases. V lost 2 bases and J lost 3; bases outside the gene matches: 6. This CDR3 has 16 residues. Germline values: CDR1 KGHSH, CDR2 LQKENI. The CDR3 reads CASSPITGVDTGELFF. CDR3 sequence (DNA): TGTGCCAGCTCACCAATCACAGGGGTTGACACCGGGGAGCTGTTTTTT.

This clone was seen a handful of times. The chain uses TRBV23-1 and TRBJ2-7, with 15 bases fitting TRBD2. TRBV23-1 is annotated as an ORF whose role is uncertain. This CDR3 spans 16 amino acids. Losses at the gene ends were 2 bases for V and 10 bases for J; bases not matched to a gene: 9. The CDR3 nucleotides are TGCGCCAGCAGTCAACCGGGACTAGCGGGGGGTTCCTCACAGTACTTC. Residues: CASSQPGLAGGSSQYF.

In this sample, this clone turned up once. This chain connects TRBV6-5 to TRBJ1-1; 8 positions agree with TRBD1. The CDR3 spans 11 residues. Unmatched junction bases numbered 6, after V lost 8 bases and J lost 10 bases. CDR1 is MNHEY, CDR2 SVGAGI, per germline. CDR3 sequence reads: CASFTTGGAFF. The CDR3 coding sequence is TGTGCCAGCTTCACAACAGGGGGAGCTTTCTTT.

In its sample, this clone was seen a few times. The genes are TRBV18 and TRBJ2-5, with 7 bases aligning to TRBD1. The trim removed 5 bases at V and 5 bases at J, leaving 8 bases unmatched. The CDR3 sequence is 14 residues long. In germline, CDR1 is KGHSH, CDR2 LQKENI. The CDR3 DNA follows: TGTGCCAGCTCATATCAGACAGGGCCGGAGACCCAGTACTTC. Translating gives CASSYQTGPETQYF.

This clone was detected only once. V gene TRBV4-1 combines with J gene TRBJ2-1, with D unresolved. Germline lookup yields CDR1 MGHRA and CDR2 YSYEKL. Trimming removed 1 base at V and 2 bases at J, with 9 bases between. This CDR3 has 15 amino acids. CDR3 sequence (DNA): TGCGCCAGCAGCCAAGGCCAGCGCCCCTACAATGAGCAGTTCTTC. It encodes CASSQGQRPYNEQFF.

This chain links TRBV29-1 with TRBJ2-1; TRBD2 matches at 7 bases. The CDR3 sequence is 13 residues long. J lost 12 bases, V lost 3 bases, and 11 bases had no gene match. CDR1 is SQVTM, CDR2 ANQGSEA, per germline. The CDR3 DNA reads as TGCAGCGTTGAGGCCAGTCCACGCGGGGGGCAGTTCTTC. This gives the protein CSVEASPRGGQFF.

This clone occurred many times. The rearrangement joins TRBV29-1 to TRBJ1-2, with 8 bases identical to TRBD1. After removal of 4 bases from V and 6 bases from J, the junction contained 7 bases not matched to a gene. This CDR3 region has 13 residues. CDR1 and CDR2 from the germline V gene are SQVTM and ANQGSEA. CDR3 sequence reads: CSVVTGGKHGYTF. The CDR3 nucleotides are TGCAGCGTTGTAACAGGGGGGAAGCATGGCTACACCTTC.

The chain is built from TRBV7-2 and TRBJ1-2; D is undetermined. V shed 1 base and J shed 4 bases, with 7 bases lying between them. Germline V gene data show CDR1 as SGHTA and CDR2 as FQGNSA. This CDR3 spans 13 amino acids. The CDR3 loop reads CASSLGQFYGYTF. CDR3 nucleotides: TGTGCCAGCAGCTTAGGTCAGTTCTATGGCTACACCTTC.

The rearrangement links TRBV11-3 to TRBJ2-1; D remains unclear. V was clipped by 5 bases and J by 3 bases, with 23 bases between them. CDR1 is SGHNT and CDR2 is YENEEA in the germline V gene. The CDR3 loop spans 18 amino acids. The CDR3 loop is CASSLTWARNIGYNEQFF. The DNA of the CDR3 is TGTGCCAGCAGCCTAACGTGGGCCCGGAATATAGGCTACAATGAGCAGTTCTTC.

J is TRBJ2-3 and V is TRBV9; TRBD2 aligns across 7 bases. CDR1 is SGDLS, CDR2 YYNGEE, per germline. The CDR3 is made up of 17 amino acids. Losses at the gene ends were 3 bases for V and 1 base for J; bases not matched to a gene: 11. In DNA form, the CDR3 reads TGTGCCAGCAGCGGTAGCCCTCTGGCGGGGGGCACAGATACGCAGTATTTT. Translation gives CASSGSPLAGGTDTQYF. Based on the CDR3 plus reference TRBV9 and TRBJ2-3, the full variable domain is DSGVTQTPKHLITATGQRVTLRCSPRSGDLSVYWYQQSLDQGLQFLIQYYNGEERAKGNILERFSAQQFPDLHSELNLSSLELGDSALYFCASSGSPLAGGTDTQYFGPGTRLTVL.

The J gene is TRBJ2-5, the V gene TRBV30; 7 nucleotides match TRBD1. CDR1 GTSNPN and CDR2 SVGIG come from the germline V gene (reference sequence). CDR3 length: 14 amino acids. The J segment lost 5 bases and the V segment lost 2 bases, leaving 8 bases of the junction unmatched. In DNA form, the CDR3 reads TGTGCCTGGAGTCTCAAACAGGGGCCTGAGACCCAGTACTTC. It translates to CAWSLKQGPETQYF. Together with reference TRBV30 and TRBJ2-5, the CDR3 gives the full variable domain: SQTIHQWPATLVQPVGSPLSLECTVEGTSNPNLYWYRQAAGRGLQLLFYSVGIGQISSEVPQNLSASRPQDRQFILSSKKLLLSDSGFYLCAWSLKQGPETQYFGPGTRLLVL.

The chain has TRBV7-9 and TRBJ2-5, with 11 bases identical to TRBD2. Germline CDR1 SEHNR, CDR2 FQNEAQ (reference sequence). There are 19 residues in the CDR3. Trimming cost V 5 bases and J 0 bases; bases outside gene matches: 14. CDR3 residues: CASSATSGSRILDQETQYF. The CDR3 nucleotides are TGTGCCAGCAGCGCAACTAGCGGGAGTCGAATTTTAGACCAAGAGACCCAGTACTTC.

The rearrangement joins TRBV30 to TRBJ1-5, with D maybe TRBD1 (5 bases). This CDR3 comprises 16 residues. With 0 bases removed from V and 6 bases from J, the gap between germline ends came to 18 bases. Germline CDR1 and CDR2: GTSNPN and SVGIG (reference sequence). The CDR3 nucleotides read TGTGCCTGGAGTGTACCGGGACTCAGAAGCGGTCAGCCCCAGCATTTT. Amino acid sequence: CAWSVPGLRSGQPQHF.

This clone was seen only a few times. The chain is built from TRBV5-1 and TRBJ1-2; D is unresolved. V lost 0 bases and J lost 7, with 10 bases in between. The CDR3 is 13 residues long. CDR1 is SGHRS and CDR2 is YFSETQ in the germline V gene. The CDR3 DNA sequence: TGCGCCAGCAGCTTGGGAATGGAGCCTGGCTACACCTTC. Translated, it gives CASSLGMEPGYTF.

The chain has TRBV10-3 and TRBJ1-5; 10 nucleotides match TRBD1. V was clipped by 10 bases and J by 5 bases; unmatched bases: 8. CDR1 is ENHRY and CDR2 is SYGVKD in the germline V gene. This CDR3 region has 14 residues. CDR3 protein: CASRTDRGDQPQHF. In DNA, the CDR3 is TGTGCCAGCCGTACGGACAGGGGGGATCAGCCCCAGCATTTT.

This rearrangement joins TRBV6-5 to TRBJ1-6; no reliable D call. Between the trimmed V and J ends, which lost 8 bases and 9 bases, there was a span of 20 bases. The CDR3 runs to 15 residues. In germline, CDR1 is MNHEY, CDR2 SVGAGI. The CDR3 loop is CASAVTHAEGSPLHF. DNA for the CDR3: TGTGCCAGCGCCGTCACACATGCGGAAGGTTCACCCCTCCACTTT.

This clone has only a few counts. The chain has TRBV11-3 and TRBJ2-1; 8 bases match TRBD1. The CDR3 covers 15 residues. After removal of 7 bases from V and 1 base from J, the junction contained 6 bases not matched to a gene. CDR1 is SGHNT and CDR2 is YENEEA in the germline V gene. CDR3 region: CASKDRGESYNEQFF. As DNA, the CDR3 is TGTGCCAGCAAAGACAGGGGAGAATCCTACAATGAGCAGTTCTTC.

This clone was counted only a few times. This chain uses TRBV7-2 with TRBJ2-7; 8 nucleotides align to TRBD1. CDR3 size: 17 residues. The junction had 15 bases not matched to a gene; V was cut back by 5 bases and J by 3 bases. Germline V gene lookup returns CDR1 SGHTA and CDR2 FQGNSA. The CDR3 sequence: CASSNQGASPSDYEQYF. The CDR3 DNA follows: TGTGCCAGCAGCAACCAGGGGGCGTCCCCCTCAGACTACGAGCAGTACTTC.

The V and J genes are TRBV18 and TRBJ1-5; 8 bases align to TRBD1. The CDR3 length is 14 residues. Germline V lookup: CDR1 KGHSH, CDR2 LQKENI. V shed 7 bases and J 7 bases; nucleotides not matched to a gene: 9. CDR3: CASWDRPLRQPQHF. The CDR3 coding sequence is TGTGCCAGCTGGGACAGGCCTCTAAGGCAGCCCCAGCATTTT.